Listed here is a single T cell receptor beta chain. Profiled with immunoSEQ multiplex PCR; TCRdb holds only in-frame clones, not every one. Of about 140,000 clones in the sample, about 80% are singletons; the top ten hold about 3.6%. This CDR3 comprises 15 residues. V was clipped by 3 bases and J by 5 bases, with 16 bases between them. CDR1 MDHEN and CDR2 SYDVKM come from the germline V gene. This sample is drawn from a study of blood T cell repertoires in COVID-19. On the study more broadly: Collection of acute and convalescent COVID-19 samples took place in the United States, Italy and Spain. T cells, B-cell-depleted T cells, or PBMCs provided the cDNA or gDNA that served as material.

The chain employs TRBV28 and TRBJ1-1; D gene unclear. Sequences were obtained from peripheral blood. This receptor was obtained from a man aged 60-69 years with acute or convalescent COVID-19. The CDR3 loop is CASSLGGGVGTEAFF. CDR3 nucleotide sequence: TGTGCCAGCAGTTTGGGAGGCGGGGTGGGAACTGAAGCTTTCTTT.